This TCR beta chain emerged from a study of T cell repertoires in cytomegalovirus infection. Background on the study: Indications of both CMV infection and matching HLA type were provided by public TCR beta signatures. General observations from the study: Of the TCR beta families, the public ones yielded a cumulative frequency that identified carriers of CMV plus the relevant HLA.

This clonotype was observed at least ten times. The antigen remains unidentified. TCRdb itself ran the reads through MiXCR, one entry per CDR3 protein. There are about 160,000 distinct CDR3 sequences in the sample; approximately 17% occur only once, and around 20% lies in the top ten. The CDR3 covers 17 residues. The trim removed 1 base at V and 2 bases at J, leaving 9 bases unmatched. Germline-derived CDR1 and CDR2 are SGHTA and FQGNSA. The chain employs TRBV7-2 and TRBJ2-5; 8 positions agree with TRBD2. The receptor was derived from a human donor in good health (CMV status not recorded). Some clones in this sample may be carry-over from other donors' samples. The sample comprised CD8+ T cells from PBMCs. For the CDR3, the DNA is TGTGCCAGCAGCTTAGTCCCTACCGGGGGGGCTCAAGAGACCCAGTACTTC. This encodes CASSLVPTGGAQETQYF.